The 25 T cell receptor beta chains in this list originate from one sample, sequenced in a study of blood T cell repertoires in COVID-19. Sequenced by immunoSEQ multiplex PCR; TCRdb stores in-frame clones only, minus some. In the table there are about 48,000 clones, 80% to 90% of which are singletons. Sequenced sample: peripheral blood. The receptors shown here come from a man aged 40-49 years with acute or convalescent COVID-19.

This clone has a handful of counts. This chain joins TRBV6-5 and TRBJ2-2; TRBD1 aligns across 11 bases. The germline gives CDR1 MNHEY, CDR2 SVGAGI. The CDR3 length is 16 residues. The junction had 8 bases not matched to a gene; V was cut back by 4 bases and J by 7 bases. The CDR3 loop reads CASSWTGGLGIGELFF. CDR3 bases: TGTGCCAGCAGTTGGACAGGGGGCTTAGGTATCGGGGAGCTGTTTTTT.

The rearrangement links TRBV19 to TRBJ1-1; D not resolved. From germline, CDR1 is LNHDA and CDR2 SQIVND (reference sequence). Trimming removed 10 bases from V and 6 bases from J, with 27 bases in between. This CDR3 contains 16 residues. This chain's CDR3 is CATSREVSLGSPEAFF. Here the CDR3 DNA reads TGTGCCACTTCTAGGGAGGTTTCGTTAGGGTCCCCTGAAGCTTTCTTT.

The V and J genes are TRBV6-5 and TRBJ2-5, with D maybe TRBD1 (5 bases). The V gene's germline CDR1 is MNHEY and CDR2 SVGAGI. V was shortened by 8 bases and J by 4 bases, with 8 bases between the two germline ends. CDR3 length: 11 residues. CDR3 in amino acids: CASSGRETQYF. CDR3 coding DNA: TGTGCCAGCTCAGGGCGAGAGACCCAGTACTTC.

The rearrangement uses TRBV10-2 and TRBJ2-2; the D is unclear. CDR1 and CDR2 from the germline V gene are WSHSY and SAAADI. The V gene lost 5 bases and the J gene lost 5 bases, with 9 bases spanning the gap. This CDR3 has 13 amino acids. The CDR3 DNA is TGCGCCAGCAGTAGAGAGAGAACCGGGGAGCTGTTTTTT. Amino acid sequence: CASSRERTGELFF.

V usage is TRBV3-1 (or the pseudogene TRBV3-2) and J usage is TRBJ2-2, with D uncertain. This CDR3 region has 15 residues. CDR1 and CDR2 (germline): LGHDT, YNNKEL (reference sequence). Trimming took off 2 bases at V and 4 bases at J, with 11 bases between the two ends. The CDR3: CASSQRRGRTGELFF. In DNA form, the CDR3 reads TGTGCCAGCAGCCAAAGGAGAGGCCGCACCGGGGAGCTGTTTTTT.

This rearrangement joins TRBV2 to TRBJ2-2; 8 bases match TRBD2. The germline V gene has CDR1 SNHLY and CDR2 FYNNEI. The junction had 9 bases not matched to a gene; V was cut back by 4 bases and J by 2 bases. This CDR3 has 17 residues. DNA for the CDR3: TGTGCCAGCAGTGTCGGCGGGGGGCCTCTTAACACCGGGGAGCTGTTTTTT. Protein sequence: CASSVGGGPLNTGELFF.

The DNA of the CDR3 is TGCGCCAGCAGCTTGCAGGACAGTACAGATACGCAGTATTTT. This encodes CASSLQDSTDTQYF. V usage is TRBV5-1 and J usage is TRBJ2-3; tentative D call: TRBD1 (6 bases). Trimming removed 1 base from V and 3 bases from J, with 9 bases in between. The CDR3 is made up of 14 amino acids. Germline assignment: CDR1 SGHRS and CDR2 YFSETQ.

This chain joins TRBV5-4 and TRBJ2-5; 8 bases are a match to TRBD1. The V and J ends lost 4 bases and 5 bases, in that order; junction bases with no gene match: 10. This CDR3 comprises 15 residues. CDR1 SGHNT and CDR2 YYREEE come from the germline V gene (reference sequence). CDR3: CASSADGQGGETQYF. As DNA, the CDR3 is TGTGCCAGCAGCGCAGACGGACAGGGTGGGGAGACCCAGTACTTC.

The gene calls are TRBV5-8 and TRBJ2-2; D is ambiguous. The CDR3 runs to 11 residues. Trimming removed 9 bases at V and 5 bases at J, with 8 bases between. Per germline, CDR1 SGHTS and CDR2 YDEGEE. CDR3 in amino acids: CATRVTGELFF. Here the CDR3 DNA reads TGTGCCACCCGAGTTACCGGGGAGCTGTTTTTT.

The CDR3 coding sequence is TGTGCCAGCAATCTGCAGGGGTTTGGCACCGGGGAGCTGTTTTTT. Protein sequence: CASNLQGFGTGELFF. The V gene is TRBV11-2, the J gene TRBJ2-2; perhaps TRBD1 as D (6 bases). Looked up from germline, CDR1 is SGHAT and CDR2 is FQNNGV. The CDR3 sequence is 15 residues long. V lost 7 bases and J lost 4, with 16 bases in between.

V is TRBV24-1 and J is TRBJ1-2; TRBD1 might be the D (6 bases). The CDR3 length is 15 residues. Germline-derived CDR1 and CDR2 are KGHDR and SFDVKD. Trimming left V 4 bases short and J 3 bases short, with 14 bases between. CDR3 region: CATSDPGTGYYGYTF. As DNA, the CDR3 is TGTGCCACCAGTGACCCCGGAACAGGGTACTATGGCTACACCTTC.

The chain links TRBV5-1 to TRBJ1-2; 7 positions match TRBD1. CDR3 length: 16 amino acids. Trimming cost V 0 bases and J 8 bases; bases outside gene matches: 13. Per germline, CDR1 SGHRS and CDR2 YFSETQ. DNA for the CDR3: TGCGCCAGCAGCTTGGATCCCGGGACAGCCCGAGGGGGCTACACCTTC. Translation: CASSLDPGTARGGYTF.

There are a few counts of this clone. The CDR3 coding sequence is TGTGCCAGCAGCTCTACAGGGTGGTCCTATGGCTACACCTTC. This gives the protein CASSSTGWSYGYTF. The V and J genes are TRBV7-2 and TRBJ1-2; D perhaps matches TRBD1 (6 bases). V was shortened by 4 bases and J by 4 bases, with 13 bases between the two germline ends. The CDR3 contains 14 residues. The V gene's germline CDR1 is SGHTA and CDR2 FQGNSA.

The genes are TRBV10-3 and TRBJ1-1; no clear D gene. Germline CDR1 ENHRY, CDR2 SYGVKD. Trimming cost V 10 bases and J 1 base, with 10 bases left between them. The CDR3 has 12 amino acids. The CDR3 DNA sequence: TGTGCCAGCAAACGGGAGAACACTGAAGCTTTCTTT. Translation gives CASKRENTEAFF.

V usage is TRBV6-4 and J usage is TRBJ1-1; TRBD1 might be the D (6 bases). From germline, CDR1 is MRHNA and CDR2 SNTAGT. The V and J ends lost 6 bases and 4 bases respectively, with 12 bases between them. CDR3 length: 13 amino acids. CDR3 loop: CASSLTGFTEAFF. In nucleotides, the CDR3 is TGTGCCAGCAGCTTGACAGGATTCACTGAAGCTTTCTTT.

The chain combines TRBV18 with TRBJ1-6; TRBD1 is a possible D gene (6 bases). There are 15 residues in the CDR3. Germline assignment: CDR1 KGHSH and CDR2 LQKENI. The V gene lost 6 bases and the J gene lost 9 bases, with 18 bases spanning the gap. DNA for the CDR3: TGTGCCAGCTCGTCACAGAGGGACATAACTTCACCCCTCCACTTT. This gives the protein CASSSQRDITSPLHF.

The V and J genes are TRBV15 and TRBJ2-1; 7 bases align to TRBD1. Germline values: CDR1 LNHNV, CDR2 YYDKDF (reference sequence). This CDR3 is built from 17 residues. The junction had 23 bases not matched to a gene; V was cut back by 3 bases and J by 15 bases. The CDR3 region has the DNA TGTGCCACCAGCAGTCAAACAGGGTTAGGGACAGCCTCCCAATTGTTCTTC. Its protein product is CATSSQTGLGTASQLFF.

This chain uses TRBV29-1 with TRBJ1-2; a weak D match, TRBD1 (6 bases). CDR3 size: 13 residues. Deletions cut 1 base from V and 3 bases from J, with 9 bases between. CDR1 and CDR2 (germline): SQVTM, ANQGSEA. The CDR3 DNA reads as TGCAGCGTTGAAGGGACAGATGACTATGGCTACACCTTC. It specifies CSVEGTDDYGYTF.

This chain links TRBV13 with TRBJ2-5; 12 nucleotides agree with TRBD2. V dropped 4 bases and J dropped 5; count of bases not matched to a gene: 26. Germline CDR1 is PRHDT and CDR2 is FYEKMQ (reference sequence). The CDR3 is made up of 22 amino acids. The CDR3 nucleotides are TGTGCCAGCAGCTGCCGGTTGCATGATGGGGGAGGACTAGCGGGGCCTCGGGAGACCCAGTACTTC. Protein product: CASSCRLHDGGGLAGPRETQYF.

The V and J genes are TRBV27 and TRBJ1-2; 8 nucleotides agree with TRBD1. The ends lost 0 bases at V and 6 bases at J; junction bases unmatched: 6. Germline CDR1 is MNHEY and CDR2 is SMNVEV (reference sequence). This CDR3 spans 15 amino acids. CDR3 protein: CASSLSSTGGNGYTF. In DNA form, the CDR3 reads TGTGCCAGCAGTTTATCCTCCACAGGGGGTAATGGCTACACCTTC.

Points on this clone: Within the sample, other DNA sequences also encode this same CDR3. CDR3 DNA sequence: TGCAGTGCTACTAGTGGCCACGAGCAGTACTTC. Translation: CSATSGHEQYF. V and J are TRBV20-1 and TRBJ2-7, with D unclear. The germline CDR1 and CDR2 sequences are DFQATT and SNEGSKA (reference sequence). The CDR3 has 11 residues. V dropped 4 bases and J dropped 5 bases, with 9 bases sitting between them.

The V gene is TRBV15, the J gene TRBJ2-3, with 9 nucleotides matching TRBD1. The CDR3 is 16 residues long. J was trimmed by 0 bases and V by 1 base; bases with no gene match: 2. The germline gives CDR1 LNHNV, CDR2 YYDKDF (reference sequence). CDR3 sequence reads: CATSRGGQGSTDTQYF. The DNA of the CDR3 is TGTGCCACCAGCAGAGGGGGACAGGGTAGCACAGATACGCAGTATTTT.

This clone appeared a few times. The CDR3 protein is CASRLDSYSGNTIYF. The CDR3 coding sequence is TGTGCCAGCAGGCTCGACAGTTACTCTGGAAACACCATATATTTT. The chain has TRBV3-1 (or the pseudogene TRBV3-2) and TRBJ1-3; D possibly corresponds to TRBD1 (5 bases). CDR3 length equals 15 residues. V was shortened by 6 bases and J by 0 bases, with 12 bases between the two germline ends. Germline V gives CDR1 LGHDT, CDR2 YNNKEL (reference sequence).

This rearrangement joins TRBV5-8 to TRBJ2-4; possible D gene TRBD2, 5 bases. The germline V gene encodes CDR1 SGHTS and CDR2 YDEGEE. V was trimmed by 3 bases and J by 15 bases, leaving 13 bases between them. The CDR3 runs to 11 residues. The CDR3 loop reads CASSSGLSPYF. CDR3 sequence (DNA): TGTGCCAGCAGCTCTGGACTCAGTCCGTACTTC.

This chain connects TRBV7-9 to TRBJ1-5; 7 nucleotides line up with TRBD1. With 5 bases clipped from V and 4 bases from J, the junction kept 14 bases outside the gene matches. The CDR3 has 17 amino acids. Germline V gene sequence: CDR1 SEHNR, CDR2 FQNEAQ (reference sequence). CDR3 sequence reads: CASSQGLQGGPNQPQHF. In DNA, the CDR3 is TGTGCCAGCAGCCAGGGTCTCCAGGGGGGCCCTAATCAGCCCCAGCATTTT.